These 20 T cell receptor beta chains came from one sample sequenced in a study of cytomegalovirus exposure and HLA in healthy donors. The method was immunoSEQ multiplex PCR; TCRdb's version includes in-frame clones alone and lacks a portion of them. The sample gives roughly 130,000 clones, over 85% of which show up once; around 3.3% is in the top ten. The sample consisted of PBMCs. All receptors come from a man aged 25-40 years in good health and CMV-seronegative.

The CDR3 nucleotides read TGTGCCAGCAGTGAGGCAGGGACTTCCCCCGCCATATATTTT. Its translation: CASSEAGTSPAIYF. The chain recombines TRBV6-1 with TRBJ1-3; a possible D gene is TRBD1 (5 bases). V lost 3 bases and J lost 11, with 17 bases in between. The CDR3 has 14 amino acids. The V gene's germline CDR1 is MNHNS and CDR2 SASEGT.

The chain carries TRBV5-1 and TRBJ2-6; 9 bases are shared with TRBD1. The CDR3 is made up of 17 amino acids. The V segment lost 1 base and the J segment 0 bases; nucleotides outside the gene matches: 2. CDR1 is SGHRS, CDR2 YFSETQ, per germline. This chain's CDR3 is CASSLRQGVSGANVLTF. CDR3 nucleotides: TGCGCCAGCAGCTTGCGACAGGGGGTCTCTGGGGCCAACGTCCTGACTTTC.

The V call is TRBV5-4, the J call TRBJ2-1, with D possibly being TRBD1 (5 bases). Per the germline V gene, CDR1 is SGHNT and CDR2 is YYREEE (reference sequence). The CDR3 is made up of 14 amino acids. V dropped 4 bases and J dropped 8 bases, with 16 bases sitting between them. The CDR3 protein is CASSRGGPIDEQFF. In DNA, the CDR3 is TGTGCCAGCAGCAGGGGCGGCCCGATCGATGAGCAGTTCTTC.

V gene TRBV6-1 combines with J gene TRBJ1-3; no clear D gene. The length of the CDR3 is 17 residues. Germline lookup yields CDR1 MNHNS and CDR2 SASEGT. The V and J ends lost 1 base and 4 bases respectively, with 17 bases between them. In nucleotides, the CDR3 is TGTGCCAGCAGTGAAGGACTTCTAGGACTAAGGGGAAACACCATATATTTT. This encodes CASSEGLLGLRGNTIYF.

This rearrangement joins TRBV6-6 to TRBJ1-2; 8 nucleotides match TRBD1. V shed 6 bases, J shed 5 bases, and the junction held 11 bases outside the gene matches. This CDR3 has 15 residues. The germline V gene encodes CDR1 MNHNY and CDR2 SVGAGI (reference sequence). CDR3 residues: CASRPQGAYGYGYTF. CDR3 DNA: TGTGCCAGCAGACCTCAGGGGGCGTATGGTTATGGCTACACCTTC.

This clone occurred a few times. The chain joins TRBV11-2 to TRBJ1-6; the match to TRBD1 covers 11 bases. The V gene end was trimmed by 3 bases and the J gene end by 10 bases; junction bases not matched to a gene: 14. Germline V gene lookup returns CDR1 SGHAT and CDR2 FQNNGV. The CDR3 is 18 amino acids. The chain's CDR3 is CASSLAGGTGGAGSPLHF. Here the CDR3 DNA reads TGTGCCAGCAGCTTGGCCGGCGGGACAGGGGGGGCTGGATCACCCCTCCACTTT.

V and J are TRBV18 and TRBJ2-3; TRBD2 matches 11 bases. CDR3 length equals 16 residues. Germline CDR1 KGHSH, CDR2 LQKENI. J was trimmed by 6 bases and V by 2 bases; bases with no gene match: 7. CDR3 sequence reads: CASSPRLAGGGDTQYF. In nucleotides, the CDR3 is TGTGCCAGCTCACCAAGGCTAGCGGGGGGCGGCGATACGCAGTATTTT.

The CDR3 region is CASSEPSAGFTGLGEQYF. CDR3 nucleotides: TGTGCCAGCAGTGAACCGTCCGCGGGTTTTACAGGGCTAGGAGAGCAGTACTTC. The chain joins TRBV2 to TRBJ2-7, with D possibly matching TRBD1 (6 bases). This CDR3 contains 18 residues. V lost 2 bases and J 7 bases, leaving 27 bases between the germline ends. From germline, CDR1 is SNHLY and CDR2 FYNNEI.

V gene TRBV13 combines with J gene TRBJ2-7, with D possibly TRBD1 on 6 matching bases. Germline V lookup: CDR1 PRHDT, CDR2 FYEKMQ (reference sequence). CDR3 length: 14 residues. Deletions cut 5 bases from V and 6 bases from J, with 17 bases between. The CDR3 DNA is TGTGCCAGCAGCGACAGGAGGAGTGGGGGCGAGCAGTACTTC. Translated: CASSDRRSGGEQYF.

The V and J genes are TRBV6-4 and TRBJ1-3; TRBD1 is a possible D gene (5 bases). Germline V gene lookup returns CDR1 MRHNA and CDR2 SNTAGT. This CDR3 is built from 18 residues. Trimming pared 2 bases from V and 0 bases from J, leaving 17 bases between. The CDR3 region has the DNA TGTGCCAGCAGTGACGGGGCAGCTGAAATCGACTCTGGAAACACCATATATTTT. Amino acids: CASSDGAAEIDSGNTIYF.

The genes are TRBV6-4 and TRBJ1-2; D gene ambiguous. Germline V lookup: CDR1 MRHNA, CDR2 SNTAGT. Deletions cut 8 bases from V and 2 bases from J, with 9 bases between. The CDR3 is made up of 12 amino acids. The CDR3 loop reads CASATRNYGYTF. CDR3 nucleotides: TGTGCCAGCGCAACACGAAACTATGGCTACACCTTC.

The J gene is TRBJ2-7, the V gene TRBV7-2; 8 bases line up with TRBD2. The V segment lost 2 bases and the J segment 3 bases; nucleotides outside the gene matches: 3. CDR1 and CDR2 from the germline V gene are SGHTA and FQGNSA. The CDR3 contains 14 residues. CDR3 in amino acids: CASSLFGTSYEQYF. The CDR3 DNA sequence: TGTGCCAGCAGCTTATTCGGGACTAGCTACGAGCAGTACTTC.

This chain connects TRBV6-1 to TRBJ1-1; 7 bases map to TRBD1. The CDR3 sequence is 13 residues long. Germline trimming cut 8 bases from V and 1 base from J; bases unmatched to any gene: 4. Germline loops: CDR1 MNHNS, CDR2 SASEGT. This CDR3 reads CASAYRGNTEAFF. In nucleotides, the CDR3 is TGTGCCAGCGCGTACAGGGGGAACACTGAAGCTTTCTTT.

Worth noting for this clone: Other DNA variants within this sample encode the same CDR3. The chain combines TRBV5-1 with TRBJ2-7; D is undetermined. CDR1 and CDR2 from the germline V gene are SGHRS and YFSETQ. The V end was cut by 0 bases, the J end by 0 bases, with 7 bases between. The CDR3 has 14 residues. CDR3 residues: CASSLAGSSYEQYF. In DNA form, the CDR3 reads TGCGCCAGCAGCTTGGCGGGTAGCTCCTACGAGCAGTACTTC. The whole variable domain, filled in from reference TRBV5-1 and TRBJ2-7, reads KAGVTQTPRYLIKTRGQQVTLSCSPISGHRSVSWYQQTPGQGLQFLFEYFSETQRNKGNFPGRFSGRQFSNSRSEMNVSTLELGDSALYLCASSLAGSSYEQYFGPGTRLTVT.

V usage is TRBV7-8 and J usage is TRBJ1-1; D is perhaps TRBD1 (5 bases). Per germline, CDR1 SGHVS and CDR2 FQNEAQ. This CDR3 is built from 14 residues. Between the trimmed V and J ends, which lost 5 bases and 4 bases, there was a span of 14 bases. The CDR3 nucleotides read TGTGCCAGCAGCCCCTCCCCCGGGGGCACTGAAGCTTTCTTT. Translation: CASSPSPGGTEAFF.

The chain links TRBV6-5 to TRBJ1-6; 8 positions match TRBD1. V trimming: 6 bases; J trimming: 4 bases; junction bases outside the gene matches: 2. Germline lookup yields CDR1 MNHEY and CDR2 SVGAGI. The CDR3 sequence is 14 residues long. CDR3 nucleotides: TGTGCCAGCAGGGGGACAGGTTATAATTCACCCCTCCACTTT. Protein product: CASRGTGYNSPLHF.

The genes are TRBV2 and TRBJ1-4; D not certain. The CDR3 runs 13 residues. V lost 4 bases and J 10 bases, leaving 13 bases between the germline ends. Germline CDR1 and CDR2: SNHLY and FYNNEI. The CDR3 DNA sequence: TGTGCCAGCAGTGCGTCGTTATCGGGAAAACTGTTTTTT. Translated, it gives CASSASLSGKLFF.

The chain combines TRBV27 with TRBJ2-3; D possibly corresponds to TRBD2 (6 bases). V dropped 7 bases and J dropped 2 bases, with 19 bases sitting between them. Germline V lookup: CDR1 MNHEY, CDR2 SMNVEV (reference sequence). The CDR3 spans 16 residues. The CDR3 nucleotides are TGTGCCAGCACACCACCGGGAGCTTTCCTCACAGATACGCAGTATTTT. It yields the protein CASTPPGAFLTDTQYF.

As for this clone: Other DNA variants within this sample encode the same CDR3. For the CDR3, the DNA is TGTGCCAGCAGTTACAGGGGGCTCGGCTACACCTTC. The encoded protein is CASSYRGLGYTF. The chain is built from TRBV6-5 and TRBJ1-2, with 7 bases that match TRBD1. The CDR3 loop spans 12 amino acids. Trimming removed 2 bases from V and 8 bases from J; junction bases left unmatched: 2. Germline V CDR1 and CDR2: MNHEY, SVGAGI.

The rearrangement links TRBV14 to TRBJ2-7; the D is unclear. This CDR3 is built from 15 residues. V was pared by 3 bases and J by 0 bases, with 12 bases between. Per germline, CDR1 SGHDN and CDR2 FVKESK. DNA of the CDR3: TGTGCCAGCAGCCAGGGCCCCTATAGCTCCTACGAGCAGTACTTC. Protein sequence: CASSQGPYSSYEQYF.